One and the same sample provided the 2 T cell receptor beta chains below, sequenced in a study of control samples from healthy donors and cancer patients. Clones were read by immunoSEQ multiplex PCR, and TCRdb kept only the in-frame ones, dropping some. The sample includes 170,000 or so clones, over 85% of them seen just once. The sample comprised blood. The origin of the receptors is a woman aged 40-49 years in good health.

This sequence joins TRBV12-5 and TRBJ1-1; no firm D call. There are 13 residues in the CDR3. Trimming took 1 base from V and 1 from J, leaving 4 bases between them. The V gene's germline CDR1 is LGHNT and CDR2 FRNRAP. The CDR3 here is CASGLETNTEAFF. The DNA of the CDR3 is TGTGCTAGTGGTTTGGAAACGAACACTGAAGCTTTCTTT.

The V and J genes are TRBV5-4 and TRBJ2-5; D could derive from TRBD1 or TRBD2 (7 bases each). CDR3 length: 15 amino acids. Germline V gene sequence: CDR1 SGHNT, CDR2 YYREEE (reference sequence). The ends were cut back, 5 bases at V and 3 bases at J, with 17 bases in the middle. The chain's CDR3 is CASRVGGTAKETQYF. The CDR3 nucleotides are TGTGCCAGCAGGGTGGGGGGGACAGCGAAAGAGACCCAGTACTTC.